These 32 T cell receptor beta chains came from one sample sequenced in a study of blood T cells in healthy people across ages. A second about 7 to 12 cycle PCR used barcoded and J-beta primers. One entry per CDR3 protein, called by TCRdb with MiXCR from the 5' RACE reads. The profile shows approximately 1.5 million distinct CDR3 sequences, 35% to 45% of them singletons. The sequencing sample was made of blood. The origin of the receptors is a woman aged 18 to 35 in good health.

This chain links TRBV7-9 with TRBJ1-1; D is unclear. Germline values: CDR1 SEHNR, CDR2 FQNEAQ (reference sequence). V lost 5 bases to trimming and J lost 2 bases, with 9 bases between them. The CDR3 consists of 13 residues. The CDR3 reads CASSLHVNTEAFF. The CDR3 nucleotides are TGTGCCAGCAGCCTCCACGTCAACACTGAAGCTTTCTTT.

The chain recombines TRBV20-1 with TRBJ1-5, with D possibly matching TRBD1 (5 bases). The CDR3 loop spans 14 amino acids. The germline V gene has CDR1 DFQATT and CDR2 SNEGSKA (reference sequence). V gave up 6 bases and J gave up 0 bases, with 12 bases separating them. The CDR3 DNA reads TGCAGTGCCGCGGGGCAGCTTAGCAATCAGCCCCAGCATTTT. Translating gives CSAAGQLSNQPQHF.

The V call is TRBV28, the J call TRBJ1-1; tentative D call: TRBD1 (5 bases). V was clipped by 2 bases and J by 3 bases, with 16 bases between them. This CDR3 has 16 residues. Germline-derived CDR1 and CDR2 are MDHEN and SYDVKM. The CDR3 is CASSLGTGTWDTEAFF. CDR3 bases: TGTGCCAGCAGTTTAGGGACGGGAACCTGGGACACTGAAGCTTTCTTT.

This sequence joins TRBV13 and TRBJ1-5; D is ambiguous. Per the germline V gene, CDR1 is PRHDT and CDR2 is FYEKMQ (reference sequence). V shed 5 bases and J shed 4 bases, with 15 bases lying between them. The CDR3 loop spans 15 amino acids. CDR3 residues: CASSRGRHLNQPQHF. In DNA, the CDR3 is TGTGCCAGCAGCCGAGGAAGACACTTAAATCAGCCCCAGCATTTT.

The J gene is TRBJ1-5, the V gene TRBV6-6, with D hard to call. This CDR3 is 17 amino acids long. The V end lost 6 bases, the J end lost 1 base, and 19 bases lay between the germline ends. Germline CDR1 is MNHNY and CDR2 is SVGAGI (reference sequence). Here the CDR3 DNA reads TGTGCCAGCAGAAGGGATCTAGGGCGGTACAGCAATCAGCCCCAGCATTTT. Translation gives CASRRDLGRYSNQPQHF.

V is TRBV7-2 and J is TRBJ2-3; 7 bases are a match to TRBD2. The CDR3 is 14 residues long. CDR1 SGHTA and CDR2 FQGNSA come from the germline V gene. Trimming took 3 bases from V and 4 from J; bases not matched to a gene: 4. The DNA for the CDR3 is TGTGCCAGCAGCTTTACGGGAGGTTCAGATACGCAGTATTTT. This encodes CASSFTGGSDTQYF.

The genes are TRBV24-1 and TRBJ2-2; weak D call: TRBD1 (6 bases). The CDR3 covers 15 residues. Germline CDR1 is KGHDR and CDR2 is SFDVKD. V gave up 5 bases and J gave up 2 bases, with 11 bases separating them. CDR3 loop: CATSVNRDNTGELFF. The DNA of the CDR3 is TGTGCCACCAGTGTCAACAGGGATAACACCGGGGAGCTGTTTTTT.

The chain employs TRBV6-5 and TRBJ1-4; 11 nucleotides agree with TRBD1. The J segment lost 14 bases and the V segment lost 6 bases, leaving 11 bases of the junction unmatched. Germline V gene data show CDR1 as MNHEY and CDR2 as SVGAGI. This CDR3 region has 14 residues. CDR3 coding DNA: TGTGCCAGCAGAACCGCCGGGACAGGGGGTTTTCTGTTTTTT. This sequence encodes CASRTAGTGGFLFF.

The chain is built from TRBV14 and TRBJ2-5, with no clear D. Germline values: CDR1 SGHDN, CDR2 FVKESK. Trimming shortened V by 4 bases and J by 11 bases, and 20 bases separated the two germline ends. The CDR3 extends over 14 amino acids. Written as DNA, the CDR3 is TGTGCCAGCAGCCCCCGATCGTCTTACAGAGTGCAGTACTTC. Translating gives CASSPRSSYRVQYF.

The J gene is TRBJ1-4, the V gene TRBV20-1, with a possible D match to TRBD1 (6 bases). The V end lost 6 bases, the J end lost 6 bases, and 20 bases lay between the germline ends. The V gene's germline CDR1 is DFQATT and CDR2 SNEGSKA (reference sequence). The CDR3 sequence is 15 residues long. The CDR3 DNA reads as TGCAGTGCAGGGAAAAGGACAGCCTCCGATGAAAAACTGTTTTTT. It is translated as CSAGKRTASDEKLFF.

The V call is TRBV7-8, the J call TRBJ2-7, with D perhaps TRBD2 (6 bases). Looked up from germline, CDR1 is SGHVS and CDR2 is FQNEAQ. Trimming removed 5 bases at V and 4 bases at J, with 15 bases between. This CDR3 has 14 residues. The CDR3 DNA reads TGTGCCAGCAGCACGACTAGGATCGGGTACGAGCAGTACTTC. Translated: CASSTTRIGYEQYF.

The chain is built from TRBV7-9 and TRBJ2-1, with 12 bases lining up with TRBD2. Germline values: CDR1 SEHNR, CDR2 FQNEAQ (reference sequence). Trimming at V came to 4 bases and at J to 13 bases, leaving 14 bases not matched to a gene. The CDR3 sequence is 16 residues long. Here the CDR3 reads CASSSGRLAGESSQFF. The DNA of the CDR3 is TGTGCCAGCAGCTCAGGTAGACTAGCGGGGGAATCTTCTCAGTTCTTC.

This clonotype was found once. The chain is built from TRBV9 and TRBJ2-5; possible D gene TRBD2, 6 bases. There are 15 residues in the CDR3. The germline V gene encodes CDR1 SGDLS and CDR2 YYNGEE. V lost 0 bases to trimming and J lost 4 bases, with 13 bases between them. In DNA, the CDR3 is TGTGCCAGCAGCGTAGTAGGAGGGAAGGGAGAGACCCAGTACTTC. Amino acids: CASSVVGGKGETQYF.

The CDR3 coding sequence is TGTGCCAGCAGTCCGATCGGTAGAGGCCGGCCGGAGGAGCAGTTCTTC. Its translation is CASSPIGRGRPEEQFF. The J gene is TRBJ2-1, the V gene TRBV27; no clear D gene. Germline V gives CDR1 MNHEY, CDR2 SMNVEV (reference sequence). The CDR3 loop spans 16 amino acids. Trimming left V 5 bases short and J 10 bases short, with 24 bases between.

This sequence joins TRBV29-1 and TRBJ2-5, with 12 bases fitting TRBD1. V trimming: 5 bases; J trimming: 4 bases; junction bases outside the gene matches: 17. The germline V gene encodes CDR1 SQVTM and CDR2 ANQGSEA. This CDR3 is 18 amino acids long. CDR3 loop: CSVQIRDRGRGSRETQYF. The CDR3 DNA reads TGCAGCGTTCAAATCCGGGACAGGGGGCGCGGGAGCAGAGAGACCCAGTACTTC.

The chain uses TRBV6-5 and TRBJ2-7, with D possibly matching TRBD1 (5 bases). Germline V gives CDR1 MNHEY, CDR2 SVGAGI. This CDR3 is built from 15 residues. V lost 6 bases and J lost 2, with 17 bases in between. CDR3 bases: TGTGCCAGCAGCGAAGGGATAGGGGCGCCCTACGAGCAGTACTTC. It yields the protein CASSEGIGAPYEQYF.

The gene calls are TRBV20-1 and TRBJ1-4; 9 nucleotides align to TRBD1. The CDR3 sequence is 15 residues long. V lost 6 bases to trimming and J lost 3 bases; unmatched junction nucleotides: 8. The germline V gene encodes CDR1 DFQATT and CDR2 SNEGSKA (reference sequence). CDR3 amino acids: CSAPGTGRANEKLFF. The CDR3 DNA sequence: TGCAGTGCCCCGGGGACAGGGCGGGCTAATGAAAAACTGTTTTTT.

The chain links TRBV12-3 or TRBV12-4 to TRBJ1-5; the match to TRBD1 covers 7 bases. V dropped 4 bases and J dropped 7; count of bases not matched to a gene: 4. The CDR3 extends over 13 amino acids. CDR3 sequence (DNA): TGTGCCAGCAGTTGGCAGGGACAGCAGCCCCAGCATTTT. Residues: CASSWQGQQPQHF.

This clonotype has more than one count but fewer than ten. The chain joins TRBV7-8 to TRBJ2-1; 9 nucleotides line up with TRBD2. The CDR3 sequence is 21 residues long. Losses at the gene ends were 3 bases for V and 8 bases for J; bases not matched to a gene: 26. CDR1 and CDR2 (germline): SGHVS, FQNEAQ. The DNA for the CDR3 is TGTGCCAGCAGCTTCCCGAGGACTTATGAGGGAGGCGGGAGGGCCTTCGATGAGCAGTTCTTC. This codes for CASSFPRTYEGGGRAFDEQFF.

The genes are TRBV13 and TRBJ2-3; 8 bases match TRBD2. Germline CDR1 reads PRHDT; CDR2 reads FYEKMQ (reference sequence). The junction had 7 bases not matched to a gene; V was cut back by 5 bases and J by 3 bases. The CDR3 runs 15 residues. The CDR3 DNA reads as TGTGCCAGCAGCACCAGGACTAGCCGGACAGATACGCAGTATTTT. Protein product: CASSTRTSRTDTQYF.

This clonotype came up once. V and J are TRBV3-1 and TRBJ1-6; D ambiguous. Between the trimmed V and J ends, which lost 3 bases and 5 bases, there was a span of 26 bases. This CDR3 comprises 20 residues. Per germline, CDR1 LGHDT and CDR2 YNNKEL (reference sequence). The CDR3 spells CASSQVLIPVEEKDNSPLHF. Written as DNA, the CDR3 is TGTGCCAGCAGCCAGGTTCTTATCCCGGTTGAGGAGAAGGATAATTCACCCCTCCACTTT.

This clonotype has only a few counts. This rearrangement joins TRBV7-6 to TRBJ2-3, with TRBD2 matching over 14 bases. The CDR3 consists of 18 residues. Germline V lookup: CDR1 SGHVS, CDR2 FNYEAQ. The V segment lost 5 bases and the J segment 1 base; nucleotides outside the gene matches: 8. CDR3 in amino acids: CASSTGLAGGPGTDTQYF. The CDR3 DNA follows: TGTGCCAGCAGCACTGGACTAGCGGGGGGCCCTGGCACAGATACGCAGTATTTT.

Remarks on this clonotype: This sequence may be a read error, since a much larger clone differs from it by one base. The rearrangement uses TRBV18 and TRBJ2-4; D may be TRBD1 (6 bases). TRBJ2-7 matches the DNA end more closely, so the J call is doubtful. The V gene's germline CDR1 is KGHSH and CDR2 LQKENI. The CDR3 extends over 14 amino acids. The CDR3 DNA sequence: TGTGCCGGCTCCCTGGGGGCGACAACCTACGAGCAGTACTTC. Translating gives CAGSLGATTYEQYF.

The rearrangement uses TRBV27 and TRBJ1-4; D gene unclear. V lost 8 bases and J lost 3, with 10 bases in between. The CDR3 covers 13 residues. From germline, CDR1 is MNHEY and CDR2 SMNVEV (reference sequence). In DNA form, the CDR3 reads TGTGCCAGCGCTCGAGGAGCTAATGAAAAACTGTTTTTT. Translating it yields CASARGANEKLFF.

The count of this clonotype is one. Since a much larger clone is just one base distant, this may be a read error. The chain is built from TRBV7-2 and TRBJ1-2; 9 bases agree with TRBD1. J gave up 7 bases and V 7 bases, and 7 bases lay outside the gene matches. The CDR3 covers 13 residues. Germline V gene lookup returns CDR1 SGHTA and CDR2 FQGNSA. CDR3 residues: CASIFTGGGGYTF. CDR3 nucleotides: TGTGCCAGCATCTTCACAGGGGGCGGTGGCTACACCTTC.

Notes on this clonotype: This clone may be a read error of a much larger clone one base away. This rearrangement joins TRBV7-9 to TRBJ2-1; 7 bases are shared with TRBD2. CDR1 is SEHNR and CDR2 is FQNEAQ in the germline V gene (reference sequence). The J segment lost 6 bases and the V segment lost 2 bases, leaving 7 bases of the junction unmatched. This CDR3 has 15 amino acids. CDR3 DNA: TGTGCCAGCAGCTTAATGGGGAGGGCCCTCAATGAGCAGTTCTTC. Protein: CASSLMGRALNEQFF. Full variable domain (missing parts from reference TRBV7-9 and TRBJ2-1): DTGVSQNPRHKITKRGQNVTFRCDPISEHNRLYWYRQTLGQGPEFLTYFQNEAQLEKSRLLSDRFSAERPKGSFSTLEIQRTEQGDSAMYLCASSLMGRALNEQFFGPGTRLTVL.

The rearrangement links TRBV4-2 to TRBJ2-5; a possible D gene is TRBD1 (6 bases). The end of the DNA aligns better with TRBJ2-7, so the J call may be wrong. Germline loops: CDR1 LGHNA, CDR2 YNFKEQ. This CDR3 comprises 15 residues. CDR3 coding DNA: TGTGCCAGCAGCCAAGATTTAGGGACACCGTACGAGCAGTACTTC. It yields the protein CASSQDLGTPYEQYF.

The rearrangement links TRBV9 to TRBJ2-1; 7 nucleotides match TRBD2. The CDR3 has 19 amino acids. Trimming cost V 4 bases and J 1 base; bases outside gene matches: 17. Germline V CDR1 and CDR2: SGDLS, YYNGEE. CDR3 coding DNA: TGTGCCAGCAGCATCGGACTAGACCCTATGAGGGGATCCTACAATGAGCAGTTCTTC. Its protein is CASSIGLDPMRGSYNEQFF. Full variable domain (rest looked up from reference TRBV9 and TRBJ2-1): DSGVTQTPKHLITATGQRVTLRCSPRSGDLSVYWYQQSLDQGLQFLIQYYNGEERAKGNILERFSAQQFPDLHSELNLSSLELGDSALYFCASSIGLDPMRGSYNEQFFGPGTRLTVL.

The table lists this clonotype with a few counts. V gene TRBV24-1 combines with J gene TRBJ2-7; TRBD1 might be the D (5 bases). The ends were cut back, 4 bases at V and 2 bases at J, with 17 bases in the middle. CDR1 is KGHDR, CDR2 SFDVKD, per germline. The CDR3 is 16 residues long. The CDR3 protein is CATSDFDRFDTYEQYF. The CDR3 nucleotides read TGTGCCACCAGTGACTTTGACAGATTTGATACCTACGAGCAGTACTTC.

This clonotype was seen just once. The CDR3 region is CSAIWRGGVFNQPQHF. The DNA for the CDR3 is TGCAGTGCCATCTGGCGGGGAGGGGTTTTCAATCAGCCCCAGCATTTT. The rearrangement links TRBV20-1 to TRBJ1-5; tentative D call: TRBD1 (5 bases). The CDR3 contains 16 residues. CDR1 is DFQATT, CDR2 SNEGSKA, per germline (reference sequence). V was clipped by 6 bases and J by 3 bases, with 21 bases between them.

V gene TRBV7-9 combines with J gene TRBJ2-1, with D maybe TRBD1 (6 bases). CDR3 length: 15 amino acids. Germline V gives CDR1 SEHNR, CDR2 FQNEAQ (reference sequence). Deletions cut 5 bases from V and 6 bases from J, with 17 bases between. For the CDR3, the DNA is TGTGCCAGCAGCCAAGGGGGTAGCGTCTCCAATGAGCAGTTCTTC. Translating gives CASSQGGSVSNEQFF.

Remarks on this clonotype: A read error may explain this, as a much larger clone is one base away. This chain links TRBV29-1 with TRBJ2-5; TRBD1 aligns across 11 bases. CDR1 is SQVTM, CDR2 ANQGSEA, per germline. V gave up 3 bases and J gave up 5 bases; unmatched junction bases: 5. The CDR3 runs 14 residues. CDR3 sequence (DNA): TGCAGCGTTGACGCGGACAGGGGGCTGGAGACCCAGTACTTC. Protein: CSVDADRGLETQYF. The whole variable domain, remainder taken from reference TRBV29-1 and TRBJ2-5, is SAVISQKPSRDICQRGTSLTIQCQVDSQVTMMFWYRQQPGQSLTLIATANQGSEATYESGFVIDKFPISRPNLTFSTLTVSNMSPEDSSIYLCSVDADRGLETQYFGPGTRLLVL.